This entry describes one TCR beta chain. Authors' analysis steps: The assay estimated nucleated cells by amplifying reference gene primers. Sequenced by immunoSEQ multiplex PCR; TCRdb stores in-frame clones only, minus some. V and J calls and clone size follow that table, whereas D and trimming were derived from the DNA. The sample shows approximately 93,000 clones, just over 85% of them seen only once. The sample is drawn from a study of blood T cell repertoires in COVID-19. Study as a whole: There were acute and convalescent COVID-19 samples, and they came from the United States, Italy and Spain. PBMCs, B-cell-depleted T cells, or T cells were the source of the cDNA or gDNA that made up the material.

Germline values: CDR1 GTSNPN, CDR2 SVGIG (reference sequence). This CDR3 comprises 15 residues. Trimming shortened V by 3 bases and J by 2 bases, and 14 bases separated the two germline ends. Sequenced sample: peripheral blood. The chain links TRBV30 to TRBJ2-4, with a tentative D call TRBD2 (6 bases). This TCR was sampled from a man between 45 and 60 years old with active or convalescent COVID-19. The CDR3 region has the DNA TGTGCCTGGAGGGAGAAGGGACTGCCCAAAAACATTCAGTACTTC. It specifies CAWREKGLPKNIQYF. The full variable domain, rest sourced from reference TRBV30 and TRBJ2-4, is SQTIHQWPATLVQPVGSPLSLECTVEGTSNPNLYWYRQAAGRGLQLLFYSVGIGQISSEVPQNLSASRPQDRQFILSSKKLLLSDSGFYLCAWREKGLPKNIQYFGAGTRLSVL.